A single sample gave rise to the 5 T cell receptor beta chains below, sequenced in a study of CD8 T cells in Susac syndrome. Reverse transcription of roughly 0.45 to 1 ug RNA was performed with random hexamers. TCRdb used MiXCR to reprocess the immunoSEQ multiplex PCR reads, holding one entry per CDR3 protein. The sample includes 150,000 to 200,000 distinct CDR3 sequences, approximately 95% of them seen just once. The sequenced sample was CD4+ T cells from PBMCs. The receptors were gathered from a human donor with Susac syndrome.

CDR3 amino acids: CASSQVGLAGAHEQFF. The CDR3, as DNA: TGTGCCAGCAGCCAAGTGGGACTAGCGGGGGCCCATGAGCAGTTCTTC. The V gene is TRBV14, the J gene TRBJ2-1; TRBD2 matches 14 bases. With V trimmed by 1 base and J by 8 bases, 4 bases remained unmatched. The CDR3 is made up of 16 amino acids. Per the germline V gene, CDR1 is SGHDN and CDR2 is FVKESK.

The CDR3: CAISEGLPRGYGYTF. CDR3 DNA: TGTGCCATCAGTGAGGGACTTCCCCGGGGCTATGGCTACACCTTC. The chain combines TRBV10-3 with TRBJ1-2; the D is unclear. CDR3 length: 15 amino acids. Germline assignment: CDR1 ENHRY and CDR2 SYGVKD. V dropped 2 bases and J dropped 4 bases, with 14 bases sitting between them.

V and J are TRBV5-6 and TRBJ2-6, with no clear D. This CDR3 is 16 amino acids long. Trimming removed 4 bases from V and 12 bases from J, with 23 bases in between. Per the germline V gene, CDR1 is SGHDT and CDR2 is YYEEEE. The CDR3 DNA follows: TGTGCCAGCAGCCCTAGAGTCTGGGGAACGAATACCGTCCTGACTTTC. This gives the protein CASSPRVWGTNTVLTF.

The chain combines TRBV29-1 with TRBJ2-6, with 12 positions matching TRBD1. This CDR3 contains 16 residues. V shed 5 bases, J shed 2 bases, and the junction held 4 bases outside the gene matches. CDR1 is SQVTM and CDR2 is ANQGSEA in the germline V gene. The CDR3 sequence is CSVSGTGGTGANVLTF. CDR3 DNA sequence: TGCAGCGTTTCCGGGACAGGGGGCACTGGGGCCAACGTCCTGACTTTC.

The genes are TRBV3-1 and TRBJ2-2; D is perhaps TRBD2 (6 bases). The V and J ends lost 2 bases and 2 bases respectively, with 9 bases between them. Germline assignment: CDR1 LGHDT and CDR2 YNNKEL (reference sequence). The CDR3 is made up of 15 amino acids. For the CDR3, the DNA is TGTGCCAGCAGCCAACGGGGGTTTAACACCGGGGAGCTGTTTTTT. Amino acid sequence: CASSQRGFNTGELFF.